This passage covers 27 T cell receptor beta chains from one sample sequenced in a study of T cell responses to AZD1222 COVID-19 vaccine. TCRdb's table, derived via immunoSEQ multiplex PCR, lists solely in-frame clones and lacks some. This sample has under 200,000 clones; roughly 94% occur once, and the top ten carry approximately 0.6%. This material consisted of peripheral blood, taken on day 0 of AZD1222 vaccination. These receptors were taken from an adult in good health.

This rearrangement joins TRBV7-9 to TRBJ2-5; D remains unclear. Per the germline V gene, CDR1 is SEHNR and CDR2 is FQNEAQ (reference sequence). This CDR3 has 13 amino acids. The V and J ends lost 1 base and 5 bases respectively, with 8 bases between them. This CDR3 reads CASSLGQGETQYF. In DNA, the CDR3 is TGTGCCAGCAGCTTAGGACAAGGCGAGACCCAGTACTTC.

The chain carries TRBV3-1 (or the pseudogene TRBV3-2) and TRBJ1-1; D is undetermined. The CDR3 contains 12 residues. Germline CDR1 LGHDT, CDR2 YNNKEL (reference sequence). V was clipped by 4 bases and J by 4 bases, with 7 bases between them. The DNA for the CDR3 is TGTGCCAGCAGCCTACGGGTCACTGAAGCTTTCTTT. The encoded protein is CASSLRVTEAFF.

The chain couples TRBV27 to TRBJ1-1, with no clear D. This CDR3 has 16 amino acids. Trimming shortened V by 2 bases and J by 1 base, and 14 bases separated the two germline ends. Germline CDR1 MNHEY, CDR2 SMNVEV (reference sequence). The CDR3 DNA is TGTGCCAGCAGTTTAGTCAGTTTCTCCCCGAACACTGAAGCTTTCTTT. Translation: CASSLVSFSPNTEAFF.

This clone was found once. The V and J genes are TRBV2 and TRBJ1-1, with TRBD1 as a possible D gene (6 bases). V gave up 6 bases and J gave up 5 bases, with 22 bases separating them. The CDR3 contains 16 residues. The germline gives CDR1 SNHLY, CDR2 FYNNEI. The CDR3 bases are TGTGCCAGCAGCGATAGCGCAGGGGAGGTCCGGACTGAAGCTTTCTTT. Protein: CASSDSAGEVRTEAFF.

The CDR3 DNA is TGTGCCAGCAGTTACTCGAGGTCGAACTATGGCTACACCTTC. Protein sequence: CASSYSRSNYGYTF. The rearrangement uses TRBV6-5 and TRBJ1-2; unclear D gene. The CDR3 has 14 amino acids. The V gene's germline CDR1 is MNHEY and CDR2 SVGAGI. Trimming shortened V by 0 bases and J by 2 bases, and 7 bases separated the two germline ends.

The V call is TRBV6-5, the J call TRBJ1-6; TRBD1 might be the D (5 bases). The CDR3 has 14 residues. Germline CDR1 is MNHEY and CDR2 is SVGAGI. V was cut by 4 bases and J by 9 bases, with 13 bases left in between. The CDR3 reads CASSFSGRASPLHF. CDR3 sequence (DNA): TGTGCCAGCAGTTTCTCCGGCAGGGCTTCACCCCTCCACTTT.

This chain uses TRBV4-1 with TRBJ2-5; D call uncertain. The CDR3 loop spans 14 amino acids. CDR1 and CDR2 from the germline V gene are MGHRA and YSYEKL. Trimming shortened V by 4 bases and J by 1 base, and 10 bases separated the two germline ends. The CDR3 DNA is TGCGCCAGCAGCCGCGTGGCACCCCAAGAGACCCAGTACTTC. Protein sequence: CASSRVAPQETQYF.

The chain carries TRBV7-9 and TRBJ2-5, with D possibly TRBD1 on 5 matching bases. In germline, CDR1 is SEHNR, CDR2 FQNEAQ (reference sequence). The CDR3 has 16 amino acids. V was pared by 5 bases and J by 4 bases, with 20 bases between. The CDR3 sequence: CASSQGGQGLGETQYF. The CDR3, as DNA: TGTGCCAGCAGCCAAGGCGGTCAGGGTCTTGGAGAGACCCAGTACTTC.

The CDR3 nucleotides are TGTGCCAGCAGTTTGAGACTTCGATCCTACGAGCAGTACTTC. Translation: CASSLRLRSYEQYF. The chain joins TRBV28 to TRBJ2-7; D ambiguous. Trimming removed 3 bases from V and 1 base from J, with 10 bases in between. This CDR3 contains 14 residues. CDR1 MDHEN and CDR2 SYDVKM come from the germline V gene. Looking up the rest from reference TRBV28 and TRBJ2-7 gives the full variable domain: DVKVTQSSRYLVKRTGEKVFLECVQDMDHENMFWYRQDPGLGLRLIYFSYDVKMKEKGDIPEGYSVSREKKERFSLILESASTNQTSMYLCASSLRLRSYEQYFGPGTRLTVT.

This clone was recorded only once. This CDR3 is CASSSTSGSLDTQYF. DNA of the CDR3: TGTGCCAGCAGCTCGACTAGCGGGAGTCTGGATACGCAGTATTTT. The chain recombines TRBV7-9 with TRBJ2-3, with 12 bases that match TRBD2. The V gene's germline CDR1 is SEHNR and CDR2 FQNEAQ (reference sequence). Trimming cost V 4 bases and J 6 bases; bases outside gene matches: 5. The CDR3 covers 15 residues. Together with reference TRBV7-9 and TRBJ2-3, the CDR3 gives the full variable domain: DTGVSQNPRHKITKRGQNVTFRCDPISEHNRLYWYRQTLGQGPEFLTYFQNEAQLEKSRLLSDRFSAERPKGSFSTLEIQRTEQGDSAMYLCASSSTSGSLDTQYFGPGTRLTVL.

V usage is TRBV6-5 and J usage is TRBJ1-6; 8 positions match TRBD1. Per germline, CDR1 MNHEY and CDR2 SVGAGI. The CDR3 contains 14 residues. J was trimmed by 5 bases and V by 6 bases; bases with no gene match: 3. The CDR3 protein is CASRMTGDNSPLHF. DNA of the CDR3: TGTGCCAGCAGAATGACAGGGGATAATTCACCCCTCCACTTT.

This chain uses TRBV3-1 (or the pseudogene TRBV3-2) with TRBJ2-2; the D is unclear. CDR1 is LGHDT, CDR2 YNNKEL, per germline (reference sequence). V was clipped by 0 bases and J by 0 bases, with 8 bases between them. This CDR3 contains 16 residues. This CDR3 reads CASSQDRRSNTGELFF. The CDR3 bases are TGTGCCAGCAGCCAAGACCGGCGATCGAACACCGGGGAGCTGTTTTTT.

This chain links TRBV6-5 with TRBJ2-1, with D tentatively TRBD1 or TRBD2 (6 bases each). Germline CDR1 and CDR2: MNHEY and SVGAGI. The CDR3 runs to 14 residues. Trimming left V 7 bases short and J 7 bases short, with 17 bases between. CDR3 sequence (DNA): TGTGCCAGCACTCTGGGACTCCAGGGGAATGAGCAGTTCTTC. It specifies CASTLGLQGNEQFF.

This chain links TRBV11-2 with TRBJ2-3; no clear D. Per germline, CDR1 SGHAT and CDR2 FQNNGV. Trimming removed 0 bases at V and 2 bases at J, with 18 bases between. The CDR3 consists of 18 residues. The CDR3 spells CASSLERPLKVPTDTQYF. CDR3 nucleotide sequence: TGTGCCAGCAGCTTAGAGAGGCCGCTAAAGGTCCCCACAGATACGCAGTATTTT.

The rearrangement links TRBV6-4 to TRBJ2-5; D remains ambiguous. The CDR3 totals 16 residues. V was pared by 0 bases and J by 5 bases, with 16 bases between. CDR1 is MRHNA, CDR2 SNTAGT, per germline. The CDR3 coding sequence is TGTGCCAGCAGTGACTCAGGGCGGACCCCCCAGGAGACCCAGTACTTC. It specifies CASSDSGRTPQETQYF.

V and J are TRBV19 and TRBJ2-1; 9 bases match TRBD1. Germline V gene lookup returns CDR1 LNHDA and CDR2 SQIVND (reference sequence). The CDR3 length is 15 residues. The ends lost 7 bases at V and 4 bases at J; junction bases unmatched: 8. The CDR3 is CASKEGGTGYNEQFF. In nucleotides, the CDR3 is TGTGCCAGTAAGGAGGGTGGGACAGGGTACAATGAGCAGTTCTTC.

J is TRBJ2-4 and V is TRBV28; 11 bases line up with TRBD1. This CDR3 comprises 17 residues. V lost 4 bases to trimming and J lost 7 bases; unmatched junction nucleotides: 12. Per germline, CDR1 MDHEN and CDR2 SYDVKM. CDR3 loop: CASSSLLRGDRGNIQYF. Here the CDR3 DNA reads TGTGCCAGCAGTTCCCTGCTGAGGGGGGACAGGGGGAACATTCAGTACTTC.

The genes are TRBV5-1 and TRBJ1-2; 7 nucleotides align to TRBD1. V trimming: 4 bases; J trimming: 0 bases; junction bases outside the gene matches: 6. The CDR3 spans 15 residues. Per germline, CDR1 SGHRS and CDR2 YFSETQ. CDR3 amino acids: CASSLTGTANYGYTF. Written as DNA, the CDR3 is TGCGCCAGCAGCCTCACCGGGACAGCTAACTATGGCTACACCTTC.

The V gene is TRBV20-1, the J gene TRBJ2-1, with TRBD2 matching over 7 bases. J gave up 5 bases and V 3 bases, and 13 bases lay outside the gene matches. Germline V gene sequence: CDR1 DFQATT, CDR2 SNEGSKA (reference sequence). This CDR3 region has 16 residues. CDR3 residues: CSASDWGGPPNNEQFF. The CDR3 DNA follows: TGCAGTGCTAGTGATTGGGGAGGGCCCCCAAACAATGAGCAGTTCTTC.

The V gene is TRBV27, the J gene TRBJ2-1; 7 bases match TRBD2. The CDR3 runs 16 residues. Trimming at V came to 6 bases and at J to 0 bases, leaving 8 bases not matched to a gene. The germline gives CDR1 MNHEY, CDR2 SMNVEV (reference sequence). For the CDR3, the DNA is TGTGCCAGCAGATTCTCCGGGGGGAGCTCCTACAATGAGCAGTTCTTC. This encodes CASRFSGGSSYNEQFF.

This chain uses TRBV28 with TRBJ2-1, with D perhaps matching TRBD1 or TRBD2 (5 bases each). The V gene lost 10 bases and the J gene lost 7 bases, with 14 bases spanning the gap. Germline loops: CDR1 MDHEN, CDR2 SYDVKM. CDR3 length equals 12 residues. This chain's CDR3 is CATRDGLNEQFF. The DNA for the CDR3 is TGTGCCACTCGGGACGGCCTTAATGAGCAGTTCTTC.

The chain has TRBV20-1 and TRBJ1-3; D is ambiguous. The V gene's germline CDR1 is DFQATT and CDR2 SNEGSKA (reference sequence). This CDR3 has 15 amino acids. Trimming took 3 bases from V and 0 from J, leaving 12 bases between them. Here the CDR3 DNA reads TGCAGTGCTAGTGGGAGCGGTCACTCTGGAAACACCATATATTTT. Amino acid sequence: CSASGSGHSGNTIYF.

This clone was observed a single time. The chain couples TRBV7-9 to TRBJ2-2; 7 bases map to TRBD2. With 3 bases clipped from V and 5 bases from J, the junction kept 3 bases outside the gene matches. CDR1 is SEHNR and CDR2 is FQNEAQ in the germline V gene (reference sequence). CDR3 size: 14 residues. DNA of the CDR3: TGTGCCAGCAGCTTTCGTAGCGGGACCGGGGAGCTGTTTTTT. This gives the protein CASSFRSGTGELFF.

The CDR3 coding sequence is TGTGCCAGCAGATCAGGGGGCGACTATGGCTACACCTTC. Translated, it gives CASRSGGDYGYTF. This rearrangement joins TRBV12-3 or TRBV12-4 to TRBJ1-2; TRBD1 matches at 8 bases. Germline trimming cut 6 bases from V and 3 bases from J; bases unmatched to any gene: 3. The CDR3 is 13 amino acids.

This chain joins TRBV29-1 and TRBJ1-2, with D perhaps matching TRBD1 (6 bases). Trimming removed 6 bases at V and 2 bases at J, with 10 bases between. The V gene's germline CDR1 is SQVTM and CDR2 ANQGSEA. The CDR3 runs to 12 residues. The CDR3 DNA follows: TGCAGCGTGAATACAGGGAACTATGGCTACACCTTC. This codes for CSVNTGNYGYTF.

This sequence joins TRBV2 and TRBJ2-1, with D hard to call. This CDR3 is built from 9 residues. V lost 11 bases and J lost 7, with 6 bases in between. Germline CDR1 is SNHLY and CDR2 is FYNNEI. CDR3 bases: TGTGCCGGCACGAATGAGCAGTTCTTC. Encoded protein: CAGTNEQFF.

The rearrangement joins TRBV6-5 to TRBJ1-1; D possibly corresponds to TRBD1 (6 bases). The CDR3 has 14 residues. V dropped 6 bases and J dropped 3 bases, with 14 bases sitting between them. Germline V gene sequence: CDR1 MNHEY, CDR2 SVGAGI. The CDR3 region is CASRETGHHTEAFF. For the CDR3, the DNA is TGTGCCAGCAGGGAGACAGGCCACCACACTGAAGCTTTCTTT.